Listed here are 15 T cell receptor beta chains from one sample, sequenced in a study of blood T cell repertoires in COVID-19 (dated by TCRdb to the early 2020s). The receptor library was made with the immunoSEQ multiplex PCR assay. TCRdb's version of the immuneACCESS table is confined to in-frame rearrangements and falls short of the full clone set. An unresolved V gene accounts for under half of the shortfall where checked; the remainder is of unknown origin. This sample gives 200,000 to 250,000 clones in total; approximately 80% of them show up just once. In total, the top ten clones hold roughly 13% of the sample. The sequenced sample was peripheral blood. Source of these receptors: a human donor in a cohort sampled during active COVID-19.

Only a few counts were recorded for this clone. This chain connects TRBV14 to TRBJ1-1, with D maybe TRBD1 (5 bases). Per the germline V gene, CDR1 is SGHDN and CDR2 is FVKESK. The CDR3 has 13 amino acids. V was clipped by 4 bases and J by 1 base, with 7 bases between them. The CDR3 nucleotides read TGTGCCAGCAGCCTGGACACGAACACTGAAGCTTTCTTT. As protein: CASSLDTNTEAFF.

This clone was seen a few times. CDR3 region: CASSPEVRENIQYF. The CDR3 nucleotides read TGTGCCAGCAGCCCGGAGGTGAGGGAAAACATTCAGTACTTC. The V and J genes are TRBV6-2 or TRBV6-3 and TRBJ2-4, with D perhaps TRBD2 (5 bases). From germline, CDR1 is MNHEY and CDR2 SVGEGT. The CDR3 has 14 amino acids. V lost 6 bases, J lost 5 bases, and 14 bases lay in between.

DNA for the CDR3: TGTGCCAGTAGTATCCAGGGGGCCTCCTACAATGAGCAGTTCTTC. Translation: CASSIQGASYNEQFF. The chain uses TRBV19 and TRBJ2-1; 8 nucleotides align to TRBD1. CDR1 LNHDA and CDR2 SQIVND come from the germline V gene (reference sequence). The ends lost 3 bases at V and 0 bases at J; junction bases unmatched: 1. The CDR3 totals 15 residues.

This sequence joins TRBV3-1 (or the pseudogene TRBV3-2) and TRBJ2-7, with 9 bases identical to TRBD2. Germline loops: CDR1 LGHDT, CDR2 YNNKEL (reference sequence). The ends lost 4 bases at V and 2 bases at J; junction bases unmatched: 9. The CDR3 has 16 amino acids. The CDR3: CASSPLGGGGAYEQYF. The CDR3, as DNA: TGTGCCAGCAGCCCACTCGGGGGCGGGGGGGCCTACGAGCAGTACTTC.

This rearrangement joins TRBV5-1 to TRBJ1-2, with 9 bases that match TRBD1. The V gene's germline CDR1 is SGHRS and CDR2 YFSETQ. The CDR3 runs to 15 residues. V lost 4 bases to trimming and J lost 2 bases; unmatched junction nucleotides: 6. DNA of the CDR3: TGCGCCAGCAGCGGGTGGGACAGGGAAAACTATGGCTACACCTTC. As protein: CASSGWDRENYGYTF.

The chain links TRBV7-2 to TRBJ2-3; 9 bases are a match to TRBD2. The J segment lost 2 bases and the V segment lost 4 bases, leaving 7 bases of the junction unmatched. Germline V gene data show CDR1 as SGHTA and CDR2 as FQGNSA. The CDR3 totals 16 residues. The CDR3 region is CASSSSGTQSTDTQYF. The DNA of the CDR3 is TGTGCCAGCAGCTCTAGCGGGACACAATCCACAGATACGCAGTATTTT. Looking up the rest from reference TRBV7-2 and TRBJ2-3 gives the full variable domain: GAGVSQSPSNKVTEKGKDVELRCDPISGHTALYWYRQSLGQGLEFLIYFQGNSAPDKSGLPSDRFSAERTGGSVSTLTIQRTQQEDSAVYLCASSSSGTQSTDTQYFGPGTRLTVL.

CDR3 DNA sequence: TGTGCCAGTAGTAAATTTCGGGGGTCCTACGAGCAGTACTTC. Its translation is CASSKFRGSYEQYF. J is TRBJ2-7 and V is TRBV19, with D possibly matching TRBD2 (6 bases). This CDR3 contains 14 residues. The V gene lost 4 bases and the J gene lost 1 base, with 11 bases spanning the gap. The germline V gene has CDR1 LNHDA and CDR2 SQIVND (reference sequence).

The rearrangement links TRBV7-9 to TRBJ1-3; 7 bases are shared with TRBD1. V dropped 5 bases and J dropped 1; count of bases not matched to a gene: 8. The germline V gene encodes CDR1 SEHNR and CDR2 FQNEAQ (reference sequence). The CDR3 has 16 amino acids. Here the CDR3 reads CASSPRTGASGNTIYF. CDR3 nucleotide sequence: TGTGCCAGCAGCCCCCGGACAGGCGCATCTGGAAACACCATATATTTT.

The CDR3 nucleotides read TGTGCCAGCAGTTACACAACCGGACAGTACTATGGCTACACCTTC. Amino acid sequence: CASSYTTGQYYGYTF. This chain joins TRBV6-5 and TRBJ1-2, with a weak D call TRBD1 (6 bases). Germline CDR1 is MNHEY and CDR2 is SVGAGI. This CDR3 has 15 residues. The germline V and J ends were trimmed by 2 bases and 3 bases, with 13 bases remaining between them.

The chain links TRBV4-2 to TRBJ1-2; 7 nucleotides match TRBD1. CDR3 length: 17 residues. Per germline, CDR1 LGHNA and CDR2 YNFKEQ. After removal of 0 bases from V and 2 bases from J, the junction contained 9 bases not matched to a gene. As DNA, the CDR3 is TGTGCCAGCAGCCAAGATCTCCGTACGACAGGGAACTATGGCTACACCTTC. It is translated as CASSQDLRTTGNYGYTF.

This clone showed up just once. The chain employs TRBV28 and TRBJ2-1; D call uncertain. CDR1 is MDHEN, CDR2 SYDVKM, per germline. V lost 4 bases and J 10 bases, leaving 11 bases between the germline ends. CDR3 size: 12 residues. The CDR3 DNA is TGTGCCAGCAGTTCCATGGCGCGGGAGCAGTTCTTC. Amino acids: CASSSMAREQFF.

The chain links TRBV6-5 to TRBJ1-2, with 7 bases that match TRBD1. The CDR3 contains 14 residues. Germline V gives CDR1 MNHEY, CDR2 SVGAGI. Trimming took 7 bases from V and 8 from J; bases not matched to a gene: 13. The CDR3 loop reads CASTLRPRQGGYTF. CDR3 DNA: TGTGCCAGCACCCTCCGCCCGAGACAGGGCGGCTACACCTTC.

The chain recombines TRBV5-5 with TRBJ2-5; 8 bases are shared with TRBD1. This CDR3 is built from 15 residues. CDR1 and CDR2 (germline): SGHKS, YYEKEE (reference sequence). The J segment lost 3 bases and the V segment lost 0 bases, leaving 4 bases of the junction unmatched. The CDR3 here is CASSLVAGGKETQYF. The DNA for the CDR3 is TGTGCCAGCAGCTTGGTGGCAGGGGGCAAAGAGACCCAGTACTTC.

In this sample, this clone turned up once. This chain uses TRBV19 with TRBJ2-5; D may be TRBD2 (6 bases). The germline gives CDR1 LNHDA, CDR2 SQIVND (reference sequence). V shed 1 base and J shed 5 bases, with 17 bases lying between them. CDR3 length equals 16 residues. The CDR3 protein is CASSIVADEGTETQYF. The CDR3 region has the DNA TGTGCCAGTAGTATAGTAGCGGACGAAGGGACCGAGACCCAGTACTTC.

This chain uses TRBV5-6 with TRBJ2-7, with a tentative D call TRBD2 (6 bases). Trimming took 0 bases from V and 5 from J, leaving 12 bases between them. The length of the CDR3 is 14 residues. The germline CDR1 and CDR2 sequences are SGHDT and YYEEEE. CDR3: CASSLGLASHEQYF. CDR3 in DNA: TGTGCCAGCAGCTTGGGCCTAGCGTCCCACGAGCAGTACTTC.